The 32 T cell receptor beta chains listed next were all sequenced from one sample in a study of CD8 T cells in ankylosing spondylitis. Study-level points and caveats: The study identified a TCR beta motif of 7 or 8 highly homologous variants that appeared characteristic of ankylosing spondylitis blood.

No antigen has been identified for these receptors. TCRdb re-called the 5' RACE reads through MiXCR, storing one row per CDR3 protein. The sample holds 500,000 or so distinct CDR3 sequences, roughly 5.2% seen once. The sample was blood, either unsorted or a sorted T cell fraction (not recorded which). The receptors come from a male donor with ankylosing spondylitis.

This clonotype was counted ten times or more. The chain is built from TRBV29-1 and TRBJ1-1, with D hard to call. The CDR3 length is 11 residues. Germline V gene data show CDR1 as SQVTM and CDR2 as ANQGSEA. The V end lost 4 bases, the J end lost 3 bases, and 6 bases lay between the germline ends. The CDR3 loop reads CSVGVDTEAFF. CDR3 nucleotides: TGCAGCGTTGGAGTAGACACTGAAGCTTTCTTT.

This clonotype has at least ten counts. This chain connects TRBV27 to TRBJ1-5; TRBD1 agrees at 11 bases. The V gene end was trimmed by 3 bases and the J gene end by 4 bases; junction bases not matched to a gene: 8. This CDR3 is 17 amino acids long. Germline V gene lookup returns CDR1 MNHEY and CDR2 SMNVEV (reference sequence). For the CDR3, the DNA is TGTGCCAGCAGTTTCGGCTGGGGACAGGGGGAGAATCAGCCCCAGCATTTT. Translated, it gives CASSFGWGQGENQPQHF.

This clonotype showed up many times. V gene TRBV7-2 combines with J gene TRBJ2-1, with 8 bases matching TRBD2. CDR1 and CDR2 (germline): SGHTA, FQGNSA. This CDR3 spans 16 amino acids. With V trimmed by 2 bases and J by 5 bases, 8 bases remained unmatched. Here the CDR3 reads CASSLLGRAGNNEQFF. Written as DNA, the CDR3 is TGTGCCAGCAGCTTACTCGGGAGGGCCGGAAACAATGAGCAGTTCTTC.

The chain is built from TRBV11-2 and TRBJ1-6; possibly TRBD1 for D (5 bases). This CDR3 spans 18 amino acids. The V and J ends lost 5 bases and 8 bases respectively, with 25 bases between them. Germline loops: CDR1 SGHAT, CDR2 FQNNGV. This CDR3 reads CASSEGRPWAPSYSPLHF. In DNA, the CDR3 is TGTGCCAGCAGCGAGGGACGGCCGTGGGCCCCATCGTATTCACCCCTCCACTTT.

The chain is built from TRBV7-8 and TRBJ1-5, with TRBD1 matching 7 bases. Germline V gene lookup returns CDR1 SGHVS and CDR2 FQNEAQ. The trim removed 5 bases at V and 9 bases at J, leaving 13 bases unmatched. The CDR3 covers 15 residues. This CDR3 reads CASSLEGASDRPQHF. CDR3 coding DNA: TGTGCCAGCAGCCTCGAGGGGGCTTCGGATCGGCCCCAGCATTTT.

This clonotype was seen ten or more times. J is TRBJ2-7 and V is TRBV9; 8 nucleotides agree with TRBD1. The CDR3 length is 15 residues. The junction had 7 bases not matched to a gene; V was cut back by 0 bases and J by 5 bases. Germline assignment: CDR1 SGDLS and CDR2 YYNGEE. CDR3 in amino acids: CASSVGRTGLDEQYF. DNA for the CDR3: TGTGCCAGCAGCGTAGGAAGGACAGGGCTGGACGAGCAGTACTTC.

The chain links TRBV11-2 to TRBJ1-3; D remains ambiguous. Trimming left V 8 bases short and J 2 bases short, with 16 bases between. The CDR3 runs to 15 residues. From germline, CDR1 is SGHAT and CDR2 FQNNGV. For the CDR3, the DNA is TGTGCCAGCTCGGGTCTTCGAAGTCCTGGAAACACCATATATTTT. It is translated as CASSGLRSPGNTIYF.

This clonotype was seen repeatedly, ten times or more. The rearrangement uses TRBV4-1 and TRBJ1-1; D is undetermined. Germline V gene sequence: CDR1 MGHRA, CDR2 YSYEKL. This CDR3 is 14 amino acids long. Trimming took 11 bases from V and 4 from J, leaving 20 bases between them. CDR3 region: CAPLAGEAGTEAFF. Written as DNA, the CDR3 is TGCGCCCCCCTCGCCGGGGAAGCAGGCACTGAAGCTTTCTTT.

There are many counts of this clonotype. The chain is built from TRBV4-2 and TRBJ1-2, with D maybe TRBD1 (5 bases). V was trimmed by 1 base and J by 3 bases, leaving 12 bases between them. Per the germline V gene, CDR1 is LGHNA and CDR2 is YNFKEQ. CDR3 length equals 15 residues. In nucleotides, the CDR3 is TGTGCCAGCAGCCAAGCCCGGGCAGGGCACTATGGCTACACCTTC. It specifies CASSQARAGHYGYTF.

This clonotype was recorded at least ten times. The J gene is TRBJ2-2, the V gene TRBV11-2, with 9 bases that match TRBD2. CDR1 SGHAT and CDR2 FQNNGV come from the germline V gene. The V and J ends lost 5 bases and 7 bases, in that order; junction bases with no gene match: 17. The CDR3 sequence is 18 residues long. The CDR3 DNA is TGTGCCAGCAGCCCCCTCGCCCTAGCGGGACGGGGATTCGGGGAGCTGTTTTTT. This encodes CASSPLALAGRGFGELFF. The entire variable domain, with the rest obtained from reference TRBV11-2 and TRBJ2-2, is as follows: EAGVAQSPRYKIIEKRQSVAFWCNPISGHATLYWYQQILGQGPKLLIQFQNNGVVDDSQLPKDRFSAERLKGVDSTLKIQPAKLEDSAVYLCASSPLALAGRGFGELFFGEGSRLTVL.

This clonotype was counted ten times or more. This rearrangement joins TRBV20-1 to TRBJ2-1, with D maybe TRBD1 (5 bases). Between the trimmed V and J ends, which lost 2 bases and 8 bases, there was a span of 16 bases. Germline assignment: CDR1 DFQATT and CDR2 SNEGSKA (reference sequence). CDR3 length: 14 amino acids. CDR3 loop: CSARTGQGRDEQFF. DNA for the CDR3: TGCAGTGCTAGAACCGGGCAGGGTAGGGATGAGCAGTTCTTC.

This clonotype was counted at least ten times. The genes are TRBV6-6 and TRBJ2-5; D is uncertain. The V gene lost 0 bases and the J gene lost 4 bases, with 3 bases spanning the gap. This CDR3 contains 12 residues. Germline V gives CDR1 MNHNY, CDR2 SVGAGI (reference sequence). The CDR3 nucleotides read TGTGCCAGCAGTTACTCAGGAGAGACCCAGTACTTC. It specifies CASSYSGETQYF.

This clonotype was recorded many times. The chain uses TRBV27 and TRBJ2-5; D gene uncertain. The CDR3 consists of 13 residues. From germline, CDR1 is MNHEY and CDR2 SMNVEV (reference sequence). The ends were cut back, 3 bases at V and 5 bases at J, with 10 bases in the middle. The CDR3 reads CASSLWYKETQYF. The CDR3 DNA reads TGTGCCAGCAGTTTGTGGTACAAGGAGACCCAGTACTTC.

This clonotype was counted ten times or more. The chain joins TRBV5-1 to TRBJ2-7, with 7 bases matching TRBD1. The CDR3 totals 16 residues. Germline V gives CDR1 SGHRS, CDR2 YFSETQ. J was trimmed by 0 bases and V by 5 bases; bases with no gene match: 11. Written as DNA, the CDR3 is TGCGCCAGCAGTGACCTCGGGACAGCTGTCTCCTACGAGCAGTACTTC. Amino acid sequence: CASSDLGTAVSYEQYF. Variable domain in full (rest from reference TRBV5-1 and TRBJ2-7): KAGVTQTPRYLIKTRGQQVTLSCSPISGHRSVSWYQQTPGQGLQFLFEYFSETQRNKGNFPGRFSGRQFSNSRSEMNVSTLELGDSALYLCASSDLGTAVSYEQYFGPGTRLTVT.

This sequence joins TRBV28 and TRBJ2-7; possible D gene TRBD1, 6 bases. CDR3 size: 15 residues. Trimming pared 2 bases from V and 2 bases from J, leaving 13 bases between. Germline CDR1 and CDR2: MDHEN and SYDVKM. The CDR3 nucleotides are TGTGCCAGCAGTTTACGTCAGGGGATAACCTACGAGCAGTACTTC. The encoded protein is CASSLRQGITYEQYF. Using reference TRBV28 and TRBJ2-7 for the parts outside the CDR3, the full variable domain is DVKVTQSSRYLVKRTGEKVFLECVQDMDHENMFWYRQDPGLGLRLIYFSYDVKMKEKGDIPEGYSVSREKKERFSLILESASTNQTSMYLCASSLRQGITYEQYFGPGTRLTVT.

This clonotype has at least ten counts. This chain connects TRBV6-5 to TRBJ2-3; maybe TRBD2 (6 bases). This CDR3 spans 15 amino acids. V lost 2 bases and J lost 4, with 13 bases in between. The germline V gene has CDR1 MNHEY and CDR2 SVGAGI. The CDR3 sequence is CASSYLSGVPDTQYF. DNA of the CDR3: TGTGCCAGCAGTTACCTTAGCGGAGTCCCAGATACGCAGTATTTT.

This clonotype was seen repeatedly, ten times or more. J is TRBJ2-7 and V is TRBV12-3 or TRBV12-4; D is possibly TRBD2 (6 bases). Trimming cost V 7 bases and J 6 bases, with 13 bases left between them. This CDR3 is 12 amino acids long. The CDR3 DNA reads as TGTGCCAGCACATCCCAGGGAGGCGAGCAGTACTTC. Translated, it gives CASTSQGGEQYF.

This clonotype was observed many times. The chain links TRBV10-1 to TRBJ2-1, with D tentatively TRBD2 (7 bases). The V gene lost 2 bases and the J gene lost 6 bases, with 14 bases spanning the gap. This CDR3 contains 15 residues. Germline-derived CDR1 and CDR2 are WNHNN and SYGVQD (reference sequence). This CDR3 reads CASSERGEGRNEQFF. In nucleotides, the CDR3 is TGCGCCAGCAGTGAGAGGGGGGAGGGCCGCAATGAGCAGTTCTTC.

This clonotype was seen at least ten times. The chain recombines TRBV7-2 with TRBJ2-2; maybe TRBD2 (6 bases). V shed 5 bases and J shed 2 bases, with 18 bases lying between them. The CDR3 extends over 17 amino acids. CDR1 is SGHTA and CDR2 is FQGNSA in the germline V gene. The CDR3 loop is CASSRPPGTRNTGELFF. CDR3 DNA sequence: TGTGCCAGCAGCCGACCCCCCGGGACTCGAAACACCGGGGAGCTGTTTTTT.

The CDR3 nucleotides are TGTGCCAGCACTGGGACAGGGGAAAATTTGAGAACCGGGGAGCTGTTTTTT. Its protein product is CASTGTGENLRTGELFF. The J gene is TRBJ2-2, the V gene TRBV6-1; 10 bases line up with TRBD1. V trimming: 7 bases; J trimming: 5 bases; junction bases outside the gene matches: 13. The germline V gene encodes CDR1 MNHNS and CDR2 SASEGT. The CDR3 loop spans 17 amino acids.

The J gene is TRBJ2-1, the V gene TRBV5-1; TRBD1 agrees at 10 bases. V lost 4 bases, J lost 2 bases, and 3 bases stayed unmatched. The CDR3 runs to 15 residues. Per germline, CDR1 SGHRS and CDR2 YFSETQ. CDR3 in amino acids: CASSGDRGAYNEQFF. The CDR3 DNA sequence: TGCGCCAGCAGCGGGGACAGGGGCGCCTACAATGAGCAGTTCTTC.

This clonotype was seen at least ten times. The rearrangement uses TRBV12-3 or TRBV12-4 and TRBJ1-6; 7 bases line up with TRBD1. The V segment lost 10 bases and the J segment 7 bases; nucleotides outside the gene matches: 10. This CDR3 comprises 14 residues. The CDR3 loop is CATNLGTVNSPLHF. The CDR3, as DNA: TGTGCCACCAACCTTGGGACAGTCAATTCACCCCTCCACTTT.

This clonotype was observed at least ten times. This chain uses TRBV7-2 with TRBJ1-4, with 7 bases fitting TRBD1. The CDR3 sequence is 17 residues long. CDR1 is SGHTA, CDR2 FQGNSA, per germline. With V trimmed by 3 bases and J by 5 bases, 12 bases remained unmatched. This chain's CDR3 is CASSFNSKGRGNEKLFF. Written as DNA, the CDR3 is TGTGCCAGCAGCTTCAATAGTAAGGGCAGGGGGAATGAAAAACTGTTTTTT.

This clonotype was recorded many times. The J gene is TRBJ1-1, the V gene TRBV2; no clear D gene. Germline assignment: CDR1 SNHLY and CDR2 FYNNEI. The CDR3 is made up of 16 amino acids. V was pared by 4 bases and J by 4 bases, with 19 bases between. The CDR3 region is CASSVGWGLRVTEAFF. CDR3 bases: TGTGCCAGCAGTGTGGGTTGGGGTCTGAGGGTCACTGAAGCTTTCTTT.

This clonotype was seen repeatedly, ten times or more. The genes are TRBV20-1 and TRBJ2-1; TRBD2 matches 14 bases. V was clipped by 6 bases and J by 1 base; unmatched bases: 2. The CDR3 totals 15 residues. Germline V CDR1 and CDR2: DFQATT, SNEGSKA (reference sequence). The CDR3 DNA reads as TGCAGTGCGGGGACTAGCGGGGGATCCTACAATGAGCAGTTCTTC. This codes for CSAGTSGGSYNEQFF.

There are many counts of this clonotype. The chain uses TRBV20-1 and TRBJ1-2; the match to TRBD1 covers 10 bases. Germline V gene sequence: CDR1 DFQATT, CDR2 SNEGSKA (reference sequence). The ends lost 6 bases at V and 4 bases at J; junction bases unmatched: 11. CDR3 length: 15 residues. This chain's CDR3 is CSARRQGAQGYGYTF. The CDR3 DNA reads TGCAGTGCCAGAAGACAGGGGGCGCAGGGCTATGGCTACACCTTC.

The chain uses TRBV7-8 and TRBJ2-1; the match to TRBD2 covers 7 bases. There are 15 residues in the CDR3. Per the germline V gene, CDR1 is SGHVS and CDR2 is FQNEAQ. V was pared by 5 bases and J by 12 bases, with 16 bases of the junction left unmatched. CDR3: CASSARDYNTRGQFF. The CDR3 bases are TGTGCCAGCAGCGCTCGGGACTACAATACCCGCGGGCAGTTCTTC.

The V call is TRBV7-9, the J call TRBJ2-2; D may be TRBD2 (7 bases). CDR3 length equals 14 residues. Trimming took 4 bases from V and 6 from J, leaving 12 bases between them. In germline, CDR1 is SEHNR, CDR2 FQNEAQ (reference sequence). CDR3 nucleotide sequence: TGTGCCAGCAGCTGGGCCGGGGGGCCCGGGGAGCTGTTTTTT. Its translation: CASSWAGGPGELFF.

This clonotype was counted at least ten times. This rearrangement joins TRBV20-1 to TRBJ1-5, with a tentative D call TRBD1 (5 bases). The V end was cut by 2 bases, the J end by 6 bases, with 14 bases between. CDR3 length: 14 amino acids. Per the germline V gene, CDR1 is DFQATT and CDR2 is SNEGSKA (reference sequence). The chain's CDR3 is CSARRGVQSQPQHF. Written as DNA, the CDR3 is TGCAGTGCTAGAAGAGGGGTACAGAGTCAGCCCCAGCATTTT.

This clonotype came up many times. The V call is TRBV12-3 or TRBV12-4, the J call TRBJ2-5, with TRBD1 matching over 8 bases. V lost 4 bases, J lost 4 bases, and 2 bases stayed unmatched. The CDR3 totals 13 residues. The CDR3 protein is CASSWGQVETQYF. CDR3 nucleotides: TGTGCCAGCAGTTGGGGACAGGTAGAGACCCAGTACTTC.

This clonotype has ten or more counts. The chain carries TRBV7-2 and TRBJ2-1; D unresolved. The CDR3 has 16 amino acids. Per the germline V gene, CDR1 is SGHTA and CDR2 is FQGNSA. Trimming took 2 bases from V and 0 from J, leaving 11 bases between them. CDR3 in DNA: TGTGCCAGCAGCTTACATTCTAGGAGCTCCTACAATGAGCAGTTCTTC. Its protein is CASSLHSRSSYNEQFF. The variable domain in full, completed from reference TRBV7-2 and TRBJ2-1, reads GAGVSQSPSNKVTEKGKDVELRCDPISGHTALYWYRQSLGQGLEFLIYFQGNSAPDKSGLPSDRFSAERTGGSVSTLTIQRTQQEDSAVYLCASSLHSRSSYNEQFFGPGTRLTVL.

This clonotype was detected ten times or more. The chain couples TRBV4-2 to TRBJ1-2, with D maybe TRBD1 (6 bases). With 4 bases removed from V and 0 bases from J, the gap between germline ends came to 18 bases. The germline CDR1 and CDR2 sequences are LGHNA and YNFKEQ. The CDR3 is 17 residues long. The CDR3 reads CASSPTPSRTANYGYTF. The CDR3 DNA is TGTGCCAGCAGCCCTACTCCCTCCCGGACAGCTAACTATGGCTACACCTTC.